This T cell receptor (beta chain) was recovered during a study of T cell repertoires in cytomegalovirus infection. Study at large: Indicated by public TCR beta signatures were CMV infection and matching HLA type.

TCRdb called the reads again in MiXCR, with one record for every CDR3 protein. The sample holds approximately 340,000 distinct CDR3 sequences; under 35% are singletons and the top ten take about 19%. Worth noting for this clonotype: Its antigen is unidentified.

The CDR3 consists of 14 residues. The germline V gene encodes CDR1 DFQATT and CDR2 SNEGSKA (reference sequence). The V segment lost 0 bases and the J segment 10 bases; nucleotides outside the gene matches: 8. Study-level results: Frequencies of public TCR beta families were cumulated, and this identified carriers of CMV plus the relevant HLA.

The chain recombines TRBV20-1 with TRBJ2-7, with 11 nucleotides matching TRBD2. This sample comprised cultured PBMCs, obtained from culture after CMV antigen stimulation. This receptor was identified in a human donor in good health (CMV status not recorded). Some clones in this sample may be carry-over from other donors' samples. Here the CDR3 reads CSARDLTSGMEQYF. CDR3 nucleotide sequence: TGCAGTGCTAGAGATCTGACTAGCGGGATGGAACAGTACTTC.